The source of this T cell receptor beta chain is a study of control samples from healthy donors and cancer patients. Measured with immunoSEQ multiplex PCR; TCRdb has only the in-frame clones, and not every one. The sample lists around 140,000 clones; about 90% were seen once. This clone was detected once. CDR3 length: 16 amino acids. Between the trimmed V and J ends, which lost 2 bases and 2 bases, there was a span of 15 bases. Germline V gene lookup returns CDR1 WNHNN and CDR2 SYGVQD (reference sequence). This TCR came from a man aged 50 or older with head and neck cancer. This chain joins TRBV10-1 and TRBJ2-5; no firm D call. The sample taken for sequencing was PBMCs. The CDR3 DNA reads as TGCGCCAGCAGTGAGACCGGACGGTCAAATCAAGAGACCCAGTACTTC. Amino acid sequence: CASSETGRSNQETQYF.